This T cell receptor (beta chain) was sequenced in a study of blood T cell repertoires in COVID-19. For the study at large: The study drew acute and convalescent COVID-19 samples from the United States, Italy and Spain. Sources were T cells, B-cell-depleted T cells, or PBMCs; the material itself was cDNA or gDNA.

Authors' data handling: Amplifying reference gene primers gave estimates of nucleated cell counts. Sequencing was performed with immunoSEQ multiplex PCR; in TCRdb, only in-frame clones are kept and a portion is missing. The DNA was the basis for D and trimming; V, J and clone size are from that table. The table lists 95,000 to 100,000 clones, around 85% of them singletons. The CDR3 totals 15 residues. The germline V gene encodes CDR1 SEHNR and CDR2 FQNEAQ (reference sequence). The trim removed 3 bases at V and 2 bases at J, leaving 4 bases unmatched. Sequencing input: peripheral blood. The source is a woman aged 70-85 years with active or convalescent COVID-19. The chain employs TRBV7-9 and TRBJ2-1, with TRBD2 matching 7 bases. In nucleotides, the CDR3 is TGTGCCAGCAGCTTGCCGGGACTAACCTACAATGAGCAGTTCTTC. The encoded protein is CASSLPGLTYNEQFF.